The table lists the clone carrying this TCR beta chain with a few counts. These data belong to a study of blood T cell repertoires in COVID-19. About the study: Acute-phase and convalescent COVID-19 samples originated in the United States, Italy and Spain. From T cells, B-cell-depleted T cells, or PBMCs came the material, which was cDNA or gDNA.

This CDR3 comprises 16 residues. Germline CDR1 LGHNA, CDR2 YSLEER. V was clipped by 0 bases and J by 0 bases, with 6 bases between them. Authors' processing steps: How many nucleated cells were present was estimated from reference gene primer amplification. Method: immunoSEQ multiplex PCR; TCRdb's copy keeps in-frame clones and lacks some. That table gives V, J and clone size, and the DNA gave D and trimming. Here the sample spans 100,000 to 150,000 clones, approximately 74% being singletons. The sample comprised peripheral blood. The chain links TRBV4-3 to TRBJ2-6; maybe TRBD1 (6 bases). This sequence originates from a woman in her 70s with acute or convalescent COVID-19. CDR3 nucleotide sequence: TGCGCCAGCAGCCAAGAGACAGGCTCTGGGGCCAACGTCCTGACTTTC. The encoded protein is CASSQETGSGANVLTF.